The 29 T cell receptor beta chains below come from one sample, sequenced in a study of T cells in Graves' hyperthyroidism and ophthalmopathy. Amplified TCR beta CDR3 regions came from RNA transcripts. The TCR CDR3 was amplified in a first-round RT-PCR using the HTBI primer set. From the multiplex PCR reads, TCRdb called clonotypes with MiXCR, one entry per CDR3 protein. Here the sample spans under 700,000 distinct CDR3 sequences, around 45% being singletons. Sequencing was performed on peripheral blood or thyroid tissue (not recorded which). The receptors shown here come from a woman aged 18-30 years with Graves' hyperthyroidism.

This sequence joins TRBV24-1 and TRBJ1-3, with D unresolved. Germline assignment: CDR1 KGHDR and CDR2 SFDVKD. The V gene lost 1 base and the J gene lost 3 bases, with 3 bases spanning the gap. The length of the CDR3 is 13 residues. The CDR3 is CATSDFGGNTIYF. The CDR3 DNA sequence: TGTGCCACCAGTGATTTCGGTGGAAACACCATATATTTT.

The chain recombines TRBV7-9 with TRBJ1-3, with D unresolved. V was cut by 5 bases and J by 11 bases, with 7 bases left in between. The CDR3 contains 10 residues. Germline lookup yields CDR1 SEHNR and CDR2 FQNEAQ (reference sequence). The DNA for the CDR3 is TGTGCCAGCAGCGACGGACCCATATATTTT. This codes for CASSDGPIYF.

The sample holds one count of this clonotype. Mismatch with germline at one junction end may stem from a read error. This chain links TRBV7-2 with TRBJ2-5, with TRBD1 matching 9 bases. Germline V gene lookup returns CDR1 SGHTA and CDR2 FQGNSA. CDR3 size: 15 residues. The CDR3 DNA reads TGCGCCAGCAGCCAAGAGGGACAGGGTGACGAGACCCAGTACTTC. Translated, it gives CASSQEGQGDETQYF. Full variable domain (missing parts from reference TRBV7-2 and TRBJ2-5): GAGVSQSPSNKVTEKGKDVELRCDPISGHTALYWYRQSLGQGLEFLIYFQGNSAPDKSGLPSDRFSAERTGGSVSTLTIQRTQQEDSAVYLCASSQEGQGDETQYFGPGTRLLVL.

This clonotype was recorded only once. The chain uses TRBV7-9 and TRBJ1-2; the D gene is possibly TRBD1 (5 bases). The germline V gene has CDR1 SEHNR and CDR2 FQNEAQ (reference sequence). V lost 5 bases, J lost 8 bases, and 15 bases lay in between. This CDR3 has 13 residues. As DNA, the CDR3 is TGTGCCAGCAGCACGAACCAGGGAACAGGCTACACCTTC. Amino acid sequence: CASSTNQGTGYTF.

With respect to this clonotype: A much larger clone sits a single nucleotide away, making a read error possible. V gene TRBV2 combines with J gene TRBJ1-4; D might be TRBD1 (6 bases). CDR1 SNHLY and CDR2 FYNNEI come from the germline V gene. CDR3 length: 14 amino acids. V lost 4 bases, J lost 8 bases, and 14 bases lay in between. The CDR3 is CASSGEQGWEKLFF. In DNA form, the CDR3 reads TGTGCCAGCAGTGGAGAACAGGGTTGGGAAAAACTGTTTTTT.

V and J are TRBV29-1 and TRBJ1-5; 10 bases are shared with TRBD1. Germline V gives CDR1 SQVTM, CDR2 ANQGSEA. The CDR3 consists of 18 residues. This chain's CDR3 is CSARDRGLWGRSNQPQHF. For the CDR3, the DNA is TGCAGTGCTAGAGACAGGGGGCTCTGGGGTAGAAGCAATCAGCCCCAGCATTTT.

V gene TRBV2 combines with J gene TRBJ1-3, with D unresolved. This CDR3 has 13 amino acids. Trimming left V 1 base short and J 8 bases short, with 9 bases between. Per the germline V gene, CDR1 is SNHLY and CDR2 is FYNNEI. CDR3 loop: CASSEGEGYTIYF. The CDR3, as DNA: TGTGCCAGCAGTGAAGGGGAAGGCTACACCATATATTTT.

This clonotype was detected only a few times. This chain links TRBV7-9 with TRBJ2-5; TRBD2 matches at 16 bases. The V gene end was trimmed by 6 bases and the J gene end by 1 base; junction bases not matched to a gene: 5. Per the germline V gene, CDR1 is SEHNR and CDR2 is FQNEAQ (reference sequence). This CDR3 has 17 residues. The CDR3 is CASSKGLAGGPQETQYF. In DNA, the CDR3 is TGTGCCAGCAGTAAGGGACTAGCGGGAGGGCCCCAAGAGACCCAGTACTTC.

This sequence joins TRBV19 and TRBJ2-7; D assignment may be TRBD1 or TRBD2 (5 bases each). CDR1 LNHDA and CDR2 SQIVND come from the germline V gene (reference sequence). The CDR3 consists of 14 residues. Trimming cost V 9 bases and J 0 bases, with 15 bases left between them. CDR3 in DNA: TGTGCCAGCACGGGACCGCCGGACTCCTACGAGCAGTACTTC. Translated: CASTGPPDSYEQYF.

This clonotype was seen a single time. The V and J genes are TRBV6-1 and TRBJ1-1; the D is unclear. V lost 7 bases and J 0 bases, leaving 15 bases between the germline ends. CDR1 is MNHNS and CDR2 is SASEGT in the germline V gene. The CDR3 sequence is 15 residues long. The CDR3 DNA is TGTGCCAGCAAATCGGGCAGCCTGATGAACACTGAAGCTTTCTTT. Residues: CASKSGSLMNTEAFF.

At least ten counts were recorded for this clonotype. This chain links TRBV2 with TRBJ2-7, with D perhaps TRBD2 (6 bases). Looked up from germline, CDR1 is SNHLY and CDR2 is FYNNEI. This CDR3 has 15 amino acids. V lost 4 bases to trimming and J lost 2 bases, with 15 bases between them. In DNA, the CDR3 is TGTGCCAGCAGTGTGCCGCTAGCGACCCCCTACGAGCAGTACTTC. This translates into CASSVPLATPYEQYF.

This clonotype came up a few times. This rearrangement joins TRBV20-1 to TRBJ2-5; possible D gene TRBD1, 6 bases. In germline, CDR1 is DFQATT, CDR2 SNEGSKA (reference sequence). Trimming cost V 0 bases and J 4 bases, with 12 bases left between them. CDR3 length: 14 amino acids. The CDR3: CSARDQLGGETQYF. Here the CDR3 DNA reads TGCAGTGCTAGAGATCAACTAGGGGGAGAGACCCAGTACTTC.

This clonotype was seen ten or more times. The germline gene is not matched at one end of the junction; a read error may be the cause. The DNA of the CDR3 is TGTGCCAGCAGTCTGAACACCGGGGAGCTGTTTTTT. Amino acid sequence: CASSLNTGELFF. The chain links TRBV5-1 to TRBJ2-2; D not resolved. The CDR3 sequence is 12 residues long. Germline V gene data show CDR1 as SGHRS and CDR2 as YFSETQ. Drawing the rest from reference TRBV5-1 and TRBJ2-2, the complete variable domain is KAGVTQTPRYLIKTRGQQVTLSCSPISGHRSVSWYQQTPGQGLQFLFEYFSETQRNKGNFPGRFSGRQFSNSRSEMNVSTLELGDSALYLCASSLNTGELFFGEGSRLTVL.

This clonotype has ten or more counts. This chain joins TRBV6-6 and TRBJ2-7; TRBD1 aligns across 7 bases. This CDR3 is 14 amino acids long. V gave up 10 bases and J gave up 1 base; unmatched junction bases: 10. Germline loops: CDR1 MNHNY, CDR2 SVGAGI (reference sequence). Written as DNA, the CDR3 is TGTGCCACCCACGGTGACAGGGCGTCCTACGAGCAGTACTTC. Its protein product is CATHGDRASYEQYF.

This clonotype was picked up a small number of times. The chain is built from TRBV20-1 and TRBJ2-7, with TRBD1 identical over 8 bases. The germline V gene has CDR1 DFQATT and CDR2 SNEGSKA (reference sequence). Trimming took 5 bases from V and 5 from J; bases not matched to a gene: 5. CDR3 length: 12 amino acids. This CDR3 reads CSAPDRGNEQYF. Written as DNA, the CDR3 is TGCAGTGCTCCCGACAGGGGCAACGAGCAGTACTTC.

This chain's CDR3 is CASSPAGGNYGYTF. The CDR3 DNA reads as TGTGCCAGCAGCCCGGCAGGGGGGAACTATGGCTACACCTTC. The chain couples TRBV11-1 to TRBJ1-2; 7 bases fit TRBD1. The CDR3 length is 14 residues. Per germline, CDR1 SGHAT and CDR2 FQDESV (reference sequence). Unmatched junction bases numbered 5, after V lost 5 bases and J lost 2 bases.

The gene calls are TRBV27 and TRBJ1-5; the D is unclear. V was trimmed by 3 bases and J by 11 bases, leaving 8 bases between them. This CDR3 has 11 residues. Germline V gene data show CDR1 as MNHEY and CDR2 as SMNVEV (reference sequence). The CDR3 loop reads CASSLSETQHF. Here the CDR3 DNA reads TGTGCCAGCAGTTTGTCTGAGACCCAGCATTTT.

The chain couples TRBV19 to TRBJ1-1, with 7 bases aligning to TRBD1. CDR3 length equals 13 residues. CDR1 and CDR2 (germline): LNHDA, SQIVND (reference sequence). The J segment lost 4 bases and the V segment lost 2 bases, leaving 1 base of the junction unmatched. CDR3: CASSIWDSTEAFF. Written as DNA, the CDR3 is TGTGCCAGTAGTATATGGGACAGCACTGAAGCTTTCTTT. The whole variable domain, remainder taken from reference TRBV19 and TRBJ1-1, is DGGITQSPKYLFRKEGQNVTLSCEQNLNHDAMYWYRQDPGQGLRLIYYSQIVNDFQKGDIAEGYSVSREKKESFPLTVTSAQKNPTAFYLCASSIWDSTEAFFGQGTRLTVV.

This clonotype was seen once. The junction departs from the called germline gene at one end, perhaps through a read error. The chain carries TRBV5-4 and TRBJ1-5, with D tentatively TRBD1 (6 bases). CDR1 is SGHNT and CDR2 is YYREEE in the germline V gene (reference sequence). The CDR3 covers 13 residues. CDR3 coding DNA: TGTGTCAGCAGCTTGTTGGGGGCCGTGGCCCAGCATTTT. Its protein product is CVSSLLGAVAQHF.

V and J are TRBV4-3 and TRBJ1-6; D is unresolved. Germline-derived CDR1 and CDR2 are LGHNA and YSLEER. This CDR3 has 13 amino acids. V lost 0 bases, J lost 8 bases, and 5 bases lay in between. This CDR3 is CASSQDRDSPLHF. The CDR3 DNA reads TGCGCCAGCAGCCAAGATCGGGATTCACCCCTCCACTTT.

The chain uses TRBV7-6 and TRBJ1-6; D unresolved. The length of the CDR3 is 16 residues. Germline CDR1 SGHVS, CDR2 FNYEAQ. Trimming left V 3 bases short and J 0 bases short, with 9 bases between. DNA of the CDR3: TGTGCCAGCAGCTTGGATAGGAGCTCCTATAATTCACCCCTCCACTTT. This sequence encodes CASSLDRSSYNSPLHF.

This clonotype was found many times. The chain is built from TRBV10-3 and TRBJ2-7; 16 nucleotides match TRBD2. After removal of 5 bases from V and 2 bases from J, the junction contained 3 bases not matched to a gene. In germline, CDR1 is ENHRY, CDR2 SYGVKD. The CDR3 has 16 amino acids. CDR3 amino acids: CAISSGTSGRAYEQYF. DNA of the CDR3: TGTGCCATCAGTAGTGGGACTAGCGGGAGGGCCTACGAGCAGTACTTC.

There are many counts of this clonotype. The chain links TRBV25-1 to TRBJ2-2, with D possibly matching TRBD1 (5 bases). CDR1 and CDR2 (germline): MGHDK, SYGVNS. The CDR3 length is 14 residues. V was pared by 1 base and J by 3 bases, with 6 bases between. The CDR3 protein is CASSELTDTGELFF. DNA of the CDR3: TGTGCCAGCAGTGAATTGACAGACACCGGGGAGCTGTTTTTT.

This rearrangement joins TRBV2 to TRBJ2-3; D is uncertain. The germline V gene has CDR1 SNHLY and CDR2 FYNNEI. The CDR3 runs 12 residues. V was clipped by 5 bases and J by 0 bases, with 3 bases between them. CDR3 DNA sequence: TGTGCCAGCAGTTATAGCACAGATACGCAGTATTTT. It specifies CASSYSTDTQYF.

This clonotype was found many times. V is TRBV9 and J is TRBJ1-2; unclear D gene. This CDR3 comprises 13 residues. The germline CDR1 and CDR2 sequences are SGDLS and YYNGEE. Trimming pared 4 bases from V and 8 bases from J, leaving 15 bases between. The CDR3 sequence is CASSSTLKPGYTF. DNA of the CDR3: TGTGCCAGCAGCTCGACTCTCAAACCGGGCTACACCTTC.

For this clonotype: A junction end diverges from the germline sequence, so it may reflect a read error. The chain uses TRBV2 and TRBJ1-5, with 10 bases fitting TRBD1. Per the germline V gene, CDR1 is SNHLY and CDR2 is FYNNEI. This CDR3 has 17 residues. For the CDR3, the DNA is TGTGCCAGCACTATAAGGCCCGGGACAGGGGACAATCAGCCCCGGCATTTT. As protein: CASTIRPGTGDNQPRHF.

The chain uses TRBV6-5 and TRBJ2-5, with 8 bases fitting TRBD2. Trimming cost V 4 bases and J 3 bases; bases outside gene matches: 10. Germline V gene data show CDR1 as MNHEY and CDR2 as SVGAGI. CDR3 length: 16 amino acids. The CDR3 protein is CASSFGSGRGEETQYF. CDR3 coding DNA: TGTGCCAGCAGTTTCGGGAGCGGGAGAGGTGAAGAGACCCAGTACTTC.

This clonotype was detected a few times. This chain links TRBV6-1 with TRBJ2-5, with D possibly matching TRBD2 (5 bases). The CDR3 has 15 amino acids. V was shortened by 5 bases and J by 4 bases, with 17 bases between the two germline ends. The germline V gene encodes CDR1 MNHNS and CDR2 SASEGT. CDR3 sequence reads: CASSYYRAGGETQYF. The CDR3 DNA follows: TGTGCCAGCAGTTATTATCGAGCAGGAGGAGAGACCCAGTACTTC.

The genes are TRBV6-5 and TRBJ1-1; D is perhaps TRBD1 (6 bases). The germline gives CDR1 MNHEY, CDR2 SVGAGI. Trimming removed 5 bases from V and 4 bases from J, with 14 bases in between. This CDR3 region has 14 residues. The CDR3 DNA reads TGTGCCAGCAGTACCGGACAGTTGATCACTGAAGCTTTCTTT. Amino acids: CASSTGQLITEAFF.